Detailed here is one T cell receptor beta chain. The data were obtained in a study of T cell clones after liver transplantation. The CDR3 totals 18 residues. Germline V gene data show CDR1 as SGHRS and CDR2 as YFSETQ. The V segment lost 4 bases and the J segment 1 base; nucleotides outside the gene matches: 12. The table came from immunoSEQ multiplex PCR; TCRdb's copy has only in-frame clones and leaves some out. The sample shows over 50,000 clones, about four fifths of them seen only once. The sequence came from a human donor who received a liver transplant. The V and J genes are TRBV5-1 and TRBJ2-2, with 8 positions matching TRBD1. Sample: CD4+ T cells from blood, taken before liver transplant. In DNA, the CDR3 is TGCGCCAGCAGCAGGCAGGGGGCGTCCCCCATGAACACCGGGGAGCTGTTTTTT. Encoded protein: CASSRQGASPMNTGELFF.